These 12 T cell receptor beta chains originate from one sample sequenced in a study of cytomegalovirus exposure and HLA in healthy donors. PCR involved 60 Vbeta and 13 Jbeta primers. Clones were sequenced by immunoSEQ multiplex PCR, and TCRdb holds only the in-frame ones, with some missing. Of about 160,000 clones in the sample, 71% were seen once. Specimen: PBMCs. The origin of the receptors is a woman aged 25 to 45 in good health and CMV-seronegative.

The chain recombines TRBV19 with TRBJ2-1; 7 bases fit TRBD1. The CDR3 has 14 residues. The germline V gene encodes CDR1 LNHDA and CDR2 SQIVND (reference sequence). J lost 3 bases, V lost 3 bases, and 2 bases had no gene match. CDR3 amino acids: CASSIRDSYNEQFF. The CDR3 DNA reads as TGTGCCAGTAGTATCCGGGACAGCTACAATGAGCAGTTCTTC.

This chain joins TRBV7-8 and TRBJ2-1, with TRBD1 as a possible D gene (6 bases). V shed 5 bases and J shed 7 bases, with 15 bases lying between them. The CDR3 is made up of 14 amino acids. Germline V gene sequence: CDR1 SGHVS, CDR2 FQNEAQ. Written as DNA, the CDR3 is TGTGCCAGCAGCCTCAGGGGCAAAAGGAATGAGCAGTTCTTC. Protein product: CASSLRGKRNEQFF. Drawing the rest from reference TRBV7-8 and TRBJ2-1, the complete variable domain is GAGVSQSPRYKVAKRGQDVALRCDPISGHVSLFWYQQALGQGPEFLTYFQNEAQLDKSGLPSDRFFAERPEGSVSTLKIQRTQQEDSAVYLCASSLRGKRNEQFFGPGTRLTVL.

This sequence joins TRBV30 and TRBJ1-6; 8 bases fit TRBD1. This CDR3 region has 14 residues. Losses at the gene ends were 5 bases for V and 9 bases for J; bases not matched to a gene: 9. Germline values: CDR1 GTSNPN, CDR2 SVGIG (reference sequence). In DNA form, the CDR3 reads TGTGCCTGGCTGCTGACAGGGGTGGCTTCACCCCTCCACTTT. This gives the protein CAWLLTGVASPLHF.

V usage is TRBV18 and J usage is TRBJ2-1; tentatively, D is TRBD2 (5 bases). Germline assignment: CDR1 KGHSH and CDR2 LQKENI. Trimming stripped 2 bases from V and 5 bases from J, with 13 bases between. The CDR3 is made up of 15 amino acids. CDR3 coding DNA: TGTGCCAGCTCACCAGTGGAGGTAGGGAACAATGAGCAGTTCTTC. Residues: CASSPVEVGNNEQFF.

This clone was observed a handful of times. This chain connects TRBV4-3 to TRBJ1-3; 7 nucleotides agree with TRBD1. The CDR3 spans 16 residues. V lost 0 bases and J lost 2; bases outside the gene matches: 4. Germline CDR1 and CDR2: LGHNA and YSLEER. CDR3 region: CASSQEGGGAGNTIYF. The CDR3 bases are TGCGCCAGCAGCCAAGAAGGAGGGGGCGCTGGAAACACCATATATTTT.

This clone was counted between two and nine times. V usage is TRBV27 and J usage is TRBJ1-6; D is possibly TRBD1 (5 bases). The CDR3 has 15 amino acids. Germline values: CDR1 MNHEY, CDR2 SMNVEV (reference sequence). Between the trimmed V and J ends, which lost 5 bases and 2 bases, there was a span of 10 bases. As DNA, the CDR3 is TGTGCCAGCAGTCGGGAGGGGACCTATAATTCACCCCTCCACTTT. Amino acids: CASSREGTYNSPLHF.

This clone has just a few counts. This chain connects TRBV7-2 to TRBJ2-3; no reliable D call. This CDR3 has 14 amino acids. The V and J ends lost 1 base and 4 bases respectively, with 9 bases between them. CDR1 and CDR2 from the germline V gene are SGHTA and FQGNSA. CDR3 bases: TGTGCCAGCAGCTTAGTTGCGGTGGCAGATACGCAGTATTTT. Its translation: CASSLVAVADTQYF.

CDR3 residues: CASSLQGRDYEQYF. The CDR3 DNA is TGTGCCAGCAGCTTACAGGGGAGGGACTACGAGCAGTACTTC. V usage is TRBV7-2 and J usage is TRBJ2-7, with a possible D match to TRBD2 (7 bases). With 2 bases removed from V and 3 bases from J, the gap between germline ends came to 11 bases. Germline V gene lookup returns CDR1 SGHTA and CDR2 FQGNSA. The CDR3 is made up of 14 amino acids.

This clone was seen only a few times. The CDR3 nucleotides read TGTGCCAGCAGCGCACCGGGACAGGGGGTCGGCACTGAAGCTTTCTTT. Translation: CASSAPGQGVGTEAFF. This chain uses TRBV13 with TRBJ1-1; 11 bases map to TRBD1. With V trimmed by 5 bases and J by 4 bases, 9 bases remained unmatched. The CDR3 covers 16 residues. Germline values: CDR1 PRHDT, CDR2 FYEKMQ (reference sequence).

The V and J genes are TRBV18 and TRBJ1-1, with a tentative D call TRBD1 (5 bases). Germline V gene lookup returns CDR1 KGHSH and CDR2 LQKENI. V lost 3 bases, J lost 0 bases, and 11 bases lay in between. This CDR3 contains 15 residues. Here the CDR3 reads CASSPTQGMNTEAFF. The CDR3 bases are TGTGCCAGCTCACCGACTCAGGGAATGAACACTGAAGCTTTCTTT.

This clone has just a few counts. The V and J genes are TRBV5-4 and TRBJ2-1; 11 bases fit TRBD2. J gave up 6 bases and V 0 bases, and 2 bases lay outside the gene matches. The CDR3 sequence is 15 residues long. CDR1 SGHNT and CDR2 YYREEE come from the germline V gene (reference sequence). CDR3 nucleotide sequence: TGTGCCAGCAGCTTGGGACTAGCGGGGCGCAATGAGCAGTTCTTC. Amino acid sequence: CASSLGLAGRNEQFF. Full variable domain (rest looked up from reference TRBV5-4 and TRBJ2-1): ETGVTQSPTHLIKTRGQQVTLRCSSQSGHNTVSWYQQALGQGPQFIFQYYREEENGRGNFPPRFSGLQFPNYSSELNVNALELDDSALYLCASSLGLAGRNEQFFGPGTRLTVL.

This clone was seen only once. The junction departs from germline at one end; a sequencing error may be responsible. The V and J genes are TRBV7-7 and TRBJ2-2, with TRBD2 as a possible D gene (6 bases). The CDR3 totals 16 residues. The V gene's germline CDR1 is SSHAT and CDR2 FNYEAQ (reference sequence). The CDR3 spells CASSLVLAANTGELFF. As DNA, the CDR3 is TGTGCTAGCAGCTTAGTACTAGCAGCGAACACCGGGGAGCTGTTTTTT.